Presented here are 2 T cell receptor beta chains from one specimen sequenced in a study of Graves' ophthalmopathy and Graves' hyperthyroidism. Investigators amplified TCR beta CDR3 regions from RNA transcripts. An initial RT-PCR round employing HTBI primers preceded a second-round multiplex PCR. TCRdb re-called the multiplex PCR reads through MiXCR, storing one row per CDR3 protein. The data contain some 370,000 distinct CDR3 sequences, roughly a sixth of them singletons. Sequenced input: peripheral blood. The receptors shown here come from an adult woman with stable Graves' hyperthyroidism.

This clonotype was recorded many times. For the CDR3, the DNA is TGTGCCAGCTCCCCCGAGCCTTCCTACGAGCAGTACTTC. Translation: CASSPEPSYEQYF. The rearrangement links TRBV18 to TRBJ2-7; D is unresolved. Germline-derived CDR1 and CDR2 are KGHSH and LQKENI. Trimming removed 6 bases at V and 1 base at J, with 10 bases between. The CDR3 is made up of 13 amino acids.

This clonotype occurred many times. The V gene is TRBV18, the J gene TRBJ2-5; 8 bases align to TRBD2. CDR1 KGHSH and CDR2 LQKENI come from the germline V gene. The CDR3 loop spans 15 amino acids. Trimming at V came to 4 bases and at J to 4 bases, leaving 8 bases not matched to a gene. The CDR3 loop is CASSHPGLVTETQYF. The CDR3, as DNA: TGTGCCAGCTCACACCCGGGACTAGTTACAGAGACCCAGTACTTC.